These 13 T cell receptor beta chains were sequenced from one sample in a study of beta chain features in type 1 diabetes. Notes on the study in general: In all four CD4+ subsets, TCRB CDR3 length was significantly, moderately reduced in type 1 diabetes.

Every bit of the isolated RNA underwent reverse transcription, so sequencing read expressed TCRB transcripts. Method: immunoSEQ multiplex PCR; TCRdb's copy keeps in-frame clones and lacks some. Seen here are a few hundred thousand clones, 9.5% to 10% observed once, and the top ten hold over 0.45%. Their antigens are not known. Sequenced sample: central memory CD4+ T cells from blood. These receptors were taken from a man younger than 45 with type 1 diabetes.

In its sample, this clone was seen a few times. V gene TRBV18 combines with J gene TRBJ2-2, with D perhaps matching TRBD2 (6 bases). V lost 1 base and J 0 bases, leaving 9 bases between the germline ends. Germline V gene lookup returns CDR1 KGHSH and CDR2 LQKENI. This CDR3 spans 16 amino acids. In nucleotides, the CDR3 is TGTGCCAGCTCACCACAGGGACTGACGAACACCGGGGAGCTGTTTTTT. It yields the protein CASSPQGLTNTGELFF.

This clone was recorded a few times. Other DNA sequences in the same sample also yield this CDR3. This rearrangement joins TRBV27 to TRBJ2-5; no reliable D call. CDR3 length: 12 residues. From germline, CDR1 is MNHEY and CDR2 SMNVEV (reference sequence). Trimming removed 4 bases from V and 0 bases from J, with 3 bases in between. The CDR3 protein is CASSSNQETQYF. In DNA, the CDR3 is TGTGCCAGCAGTTCCAACCAAGAGACCCAGTACTTC.

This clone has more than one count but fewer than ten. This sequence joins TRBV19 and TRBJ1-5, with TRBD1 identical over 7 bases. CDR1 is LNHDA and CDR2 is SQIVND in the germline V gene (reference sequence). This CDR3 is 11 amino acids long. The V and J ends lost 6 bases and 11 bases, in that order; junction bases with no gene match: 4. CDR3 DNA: TGTGCCAGTAGGACTGGGACAGCCCAGCATTTT. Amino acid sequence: CASRTGTAQHF.

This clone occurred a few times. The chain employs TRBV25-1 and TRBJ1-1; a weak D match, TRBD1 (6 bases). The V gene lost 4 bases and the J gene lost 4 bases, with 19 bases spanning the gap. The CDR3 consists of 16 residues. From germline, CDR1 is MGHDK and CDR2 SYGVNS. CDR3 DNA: TGTGCCAGCAGTGGCGCGGGGGGCCGGGGTGGCACTGAAGCTTTCTTT. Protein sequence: CASSGAGGRGGTEAFF. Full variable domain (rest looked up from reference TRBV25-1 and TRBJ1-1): EADIYQTPRYLVIGTGKKITLECSQTMGHDKMYWYQQDPGMELHLIHYSYGVNSTEKGDLSSESTVSRIRTEHFPLTLESARPSHTSQYLCASSGAGGRGGTEAFFGQGTRLTVV.

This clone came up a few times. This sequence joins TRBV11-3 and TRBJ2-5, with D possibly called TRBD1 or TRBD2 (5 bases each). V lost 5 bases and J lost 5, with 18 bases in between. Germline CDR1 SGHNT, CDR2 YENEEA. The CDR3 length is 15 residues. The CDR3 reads CASSPTWGSGETQYF. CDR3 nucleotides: TGTGCCAGCAGCCCAACCTGGGGGTCGGGGGAGACCCAGTACTTC. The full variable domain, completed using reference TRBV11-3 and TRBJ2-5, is EAGVVQSPRYKIIEKKQPVAFWCNPISGHNTLYWYLQNLGQGPELLIRYENEEAVDDSQLPKDRFSAERLKGVDSTLKIQPAELGDSAVYLCASSPTWGSGETQYFGPGTRLLVL.

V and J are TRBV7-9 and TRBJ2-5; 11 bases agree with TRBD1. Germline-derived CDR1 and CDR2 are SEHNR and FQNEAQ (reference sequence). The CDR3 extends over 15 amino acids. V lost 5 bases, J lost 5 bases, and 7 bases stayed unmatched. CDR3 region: CASSLGQGAEETQYF. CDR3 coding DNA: TGTGCCAGCAGCCTAGGACAGGGGGCAGAGGAGACCCAGTACTTC.

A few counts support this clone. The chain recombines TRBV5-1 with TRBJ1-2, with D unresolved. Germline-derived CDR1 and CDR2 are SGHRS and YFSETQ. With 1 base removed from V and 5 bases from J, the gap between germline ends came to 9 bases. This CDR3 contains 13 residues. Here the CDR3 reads CASSLRADYGYTF. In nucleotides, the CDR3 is TGCGCCAGCAGCTTGAGGGCAGATTATGGCTACACCTTC.

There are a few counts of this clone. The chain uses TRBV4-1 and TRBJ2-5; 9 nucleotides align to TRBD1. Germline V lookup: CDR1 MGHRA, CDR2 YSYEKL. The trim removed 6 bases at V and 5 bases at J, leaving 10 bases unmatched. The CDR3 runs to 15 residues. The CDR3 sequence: CASSRQQGAGETQYF. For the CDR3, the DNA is TGCGCCAGCAGTCGTCAACAGGGGGCGGGGGAGACCCAGTACTTC.

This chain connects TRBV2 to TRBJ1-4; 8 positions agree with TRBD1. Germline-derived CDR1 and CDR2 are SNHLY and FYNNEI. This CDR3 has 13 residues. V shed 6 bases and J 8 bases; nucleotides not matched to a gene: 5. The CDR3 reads CASRAGTGEKLFF. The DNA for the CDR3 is TGTGCCAGCAGGGCCGGGACAGGAGAAAAACTGTTTTTT.

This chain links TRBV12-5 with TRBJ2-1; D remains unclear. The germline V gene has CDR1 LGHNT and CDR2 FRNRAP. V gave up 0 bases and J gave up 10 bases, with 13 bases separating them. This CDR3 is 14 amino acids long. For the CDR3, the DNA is TGTGCTAGTGGTTTGGTATGGCTAGTAAGAGAGCAGTTCTTC. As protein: CASGLVWLVREQFF.

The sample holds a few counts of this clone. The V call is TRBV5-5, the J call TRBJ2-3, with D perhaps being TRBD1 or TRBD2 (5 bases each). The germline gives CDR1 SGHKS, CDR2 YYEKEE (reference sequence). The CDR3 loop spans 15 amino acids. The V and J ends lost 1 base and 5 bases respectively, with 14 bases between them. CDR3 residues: CASSLFGPGGDTQYF. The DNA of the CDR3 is TGTGCCAGCAGCTTGTTCGGGCCTGGGGGAGATACGCAGTATTTT. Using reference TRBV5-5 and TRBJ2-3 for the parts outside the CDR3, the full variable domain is DAGVTQSPTHLIKTRGQQVTLRCSPISGHKSVSWYQQVLGQGPQFIFQYYEKEERGRGNFPDRFSARQFPNYSSELNVNALLLGDSALYLCASSLFGPGGDTQYFGPGTRLTVL.

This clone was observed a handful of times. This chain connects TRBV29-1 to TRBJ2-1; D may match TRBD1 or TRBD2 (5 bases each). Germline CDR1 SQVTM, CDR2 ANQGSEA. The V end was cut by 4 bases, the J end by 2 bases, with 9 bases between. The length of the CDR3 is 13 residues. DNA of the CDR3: TGCAGCGTTGTGGGACGGGCCTACAATGAGCAGTTCTTC. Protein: CSVVGRAYNEQFF.

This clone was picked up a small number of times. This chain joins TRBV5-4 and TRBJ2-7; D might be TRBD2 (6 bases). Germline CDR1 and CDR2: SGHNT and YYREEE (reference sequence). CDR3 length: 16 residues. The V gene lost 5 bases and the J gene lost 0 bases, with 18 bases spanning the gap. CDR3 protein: CASRIASSASSYEQYF. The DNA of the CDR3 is TGTGCCAGCAGAATTGCTTCTAGCGCTTCCTCCTACGAGCAGTACTTC.